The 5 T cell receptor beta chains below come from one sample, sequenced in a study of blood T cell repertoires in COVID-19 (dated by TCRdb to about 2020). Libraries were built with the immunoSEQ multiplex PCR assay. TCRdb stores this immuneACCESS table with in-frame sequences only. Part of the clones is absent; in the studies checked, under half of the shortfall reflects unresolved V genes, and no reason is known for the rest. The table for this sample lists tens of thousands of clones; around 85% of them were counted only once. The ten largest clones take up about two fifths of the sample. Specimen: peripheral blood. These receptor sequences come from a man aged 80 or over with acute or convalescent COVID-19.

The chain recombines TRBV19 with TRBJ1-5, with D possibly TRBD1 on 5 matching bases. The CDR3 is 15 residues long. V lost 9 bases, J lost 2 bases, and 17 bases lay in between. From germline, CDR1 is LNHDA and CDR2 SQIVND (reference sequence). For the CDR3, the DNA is TGTGCCAGCGGGGGGGTAATGGGCCGCAATCAGCCCCAGCATTTT. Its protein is CASGGVMGRNQPQHF.

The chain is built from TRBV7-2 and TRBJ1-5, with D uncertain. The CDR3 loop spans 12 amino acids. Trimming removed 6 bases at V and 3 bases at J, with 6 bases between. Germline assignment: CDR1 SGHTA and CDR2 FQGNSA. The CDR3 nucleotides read TGTGCCAGCAGTTTCTTCAATCAGCCCCAGCATTTT. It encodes CASSFFNQPQHF.

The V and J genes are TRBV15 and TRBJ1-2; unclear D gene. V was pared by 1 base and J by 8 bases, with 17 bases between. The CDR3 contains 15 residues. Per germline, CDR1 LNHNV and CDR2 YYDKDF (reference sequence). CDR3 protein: CATSRALVPTGGYTF. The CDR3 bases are TGTGCCACCAGCAGAGCCCTGGTCCCGACGGGGGGCTACACCTTC. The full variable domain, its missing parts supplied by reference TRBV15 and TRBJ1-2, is DAMVIQNPRYQVTQFGKPVTLSCSQTLNHNVMYWYQQKSSQAPKLLFHYYDKDFNNEADTPDNFQSRRPNTSFCFLDIRSPGLGDTAMYLCATSRALVPTGGYTFGSGTRLTVV.

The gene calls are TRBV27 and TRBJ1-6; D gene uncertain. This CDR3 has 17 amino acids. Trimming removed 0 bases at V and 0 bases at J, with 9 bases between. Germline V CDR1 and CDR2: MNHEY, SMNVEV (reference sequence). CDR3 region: CASSLSVLGSYNSPLHF. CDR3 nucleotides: TGTGCCAGCAGTTTATCCGTCCTAGGCTCCTATAATTCACCCCTCCACTTT.

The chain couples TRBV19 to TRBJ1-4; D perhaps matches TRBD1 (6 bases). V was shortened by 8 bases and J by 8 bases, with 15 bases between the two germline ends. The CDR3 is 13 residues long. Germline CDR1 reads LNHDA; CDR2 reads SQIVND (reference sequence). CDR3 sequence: CASPRTVAEKLFF. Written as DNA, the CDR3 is TGTGCCAGTCCCCGGACAGTAGCCGAAAAACTGTTTTTT.